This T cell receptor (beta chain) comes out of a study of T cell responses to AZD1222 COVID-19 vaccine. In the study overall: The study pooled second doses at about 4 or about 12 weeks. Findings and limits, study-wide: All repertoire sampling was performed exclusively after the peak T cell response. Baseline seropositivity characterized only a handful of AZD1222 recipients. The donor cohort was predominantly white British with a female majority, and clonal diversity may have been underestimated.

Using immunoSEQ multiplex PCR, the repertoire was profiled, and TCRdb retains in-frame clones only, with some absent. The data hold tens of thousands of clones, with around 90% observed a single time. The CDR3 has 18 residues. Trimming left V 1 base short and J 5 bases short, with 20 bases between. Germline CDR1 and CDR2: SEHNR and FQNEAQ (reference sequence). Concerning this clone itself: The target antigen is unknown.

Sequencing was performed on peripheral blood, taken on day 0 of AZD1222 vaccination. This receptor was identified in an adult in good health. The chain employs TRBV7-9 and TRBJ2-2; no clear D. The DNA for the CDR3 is TGTGCCAGCAGCTTAGGTGTTATGCAGACTCCCGGGACCGGGGAGCTGTTTTTT. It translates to CASSLGVMQTPGTGELFF.